The 27 T cell receptor beta chains presented below share a single source sample, sequenced in a study of T cell responses to AZD1222 COVID-19 vaccine. The assay was immunoSEQ multiplex PCR, and TCRdb's table has in-frame clones only and misses some. The table includes 54,000 or so clones, around 90% detected once. The sequences come from peripheral blood, collected on day 0 of AZD1222 vaccination. These receptors were obtained from an adult in good health.

The chain is built from TRBV28 and TRBJ2-2; TRBD2 aligns across 8 bases. Germline V gene data show CDR1 as MDHEN and CDR2 as SYDVKM. This CDR3 spans 19 amino acids. The trim removed 6 bases at V and 0 bases at J, leaving 15 bases unmatched. The CDR3 sequence: CASSLIPPGGATNTGELFF. CDR3 sequence (DNA): TGTGCCAGCAGCCTTATACCTCCGGGGGGGGCCACGAACACCGGGGAGCTGTTTTTT.

This clone came up a few times. This chain's CDR3 is CASSSRLAGPDTQYF. CDR3 sequence (DNA): TGCGCCAGCAGCTCCAGACTAGCGGGGCCAGATACGCAGTATTTT. The J gene is TRBJ2-3, the V gene TRBV5-1; 11 nucleotides align to TRBD2. Trimming took 3 bases from V and 4 from J; bases not matched to a gene: 4. Germline CDR1 is SGHRS and CDR2 is YFSETQ. This CDR3 has 15 amino acids.

This clone is medium-sized. The V and J genes are TRBV5-5 and TRBJ2-7; D ambiguous. Germline loops: CDR1 SGHKS, CDR2 YYEKEE (reference sequence). V was cut by 0 bases and J by 5 bases, with 21 bases left in between. This CDR3 is 17 amino acids long. As DNA, the CDR3 is TGTGCCAGCAGCTTGGAAACATTTGGACCAAAAACGGACGAGCAGTACTTC. Protein: CASSLETFGPKTDEQYF.

This chain uses TRBV5-5 with TRBJ2-5; D is perhaps TRBD2 (5 bases). V was clipped by 4 bases and J by 5 bases, with 18 bases between them. There are 15 residues in the CDR3. Germline V gives CDR1 SGHKS, CDR2 YYEKEE (reference sequence). The CDR3 protein is CASSLRVGGLETQYF. CDR3 coding DNA: TGTGCCAGCAGCCTGAGGGTGGGTGGTCTGGAGACCCAGTACTTC.

The V call is TRBV28, the J call TRBJ2-7, with D tentatively TRBD1 or TRBD2 (5 bases each). Germline values: CDR1 MDHEN, CDR2 SYDVKM. The CDR3 has 14 amino acids. V lost 7 bases and J lost 2, with 15 bases in between. CDR3 region: CASTIPGQAYEQYF. The DNA for the CDR3 is TGTGCCAGCACCATCCCGGGGCAGGCCTACGAGCAGTACTTC.

Here the CDR3 DNA reads TGTGCCAGCAGCTCCTATTCCACCGGGGAGCTGTTTTTT. This translates into CASSSYSTGELFF. The chain uses TRBV7-3 and TRBJ2-2; D uncertain. CDR3 length equals 13 residues. Trimming removed 4 bases from V and 4 bases from J, with 7 bases in between. From germline, CDR1 is SGHTA and CDR2 FQGTGA.

The chain is built from TRBV28 and TRBJ2-7; a weak D match, TRBD1 (5 bases). The CDR3 has 16 residues. Germline V gives CDR1 MDHEN, CDR2 SYDVKM. V was cut by 3 bases and J by 7 bases, with 22 bases left in between. CDR3 nucleotide sequence: TGTGCCAGCAGTTTGGGAACCGGGCAGGGTCTTAGGGAGCAGTACTTC. Translating gives CASSLGTGQGLREQYF.

The chain is built from TRBV6-2 or TRBV6-3 and TRBJ2-3, with D hard to call. Germline V CDR1 and CDR2: MNHEY, SVGEGT. The CDR3 has 14 amino acids. V shed 4 bases and J shed 3 bases, with 11 bases lying between them. The CDR3 spells CASSSDLRTDTQYF. DNA for the CDR3: TGTGCCAGCAGTTCGGACCTGAGGACAGATACGCAGTATTTT.

V and J are TRBV27 and TRBJ2-7; 10 nucleotides match TRBD2. The junction had 10 bases not matched to a gene; V was cut back by 4 bases and J by 7 bases. The CDR3 has 15 residues. Per germline, CDR1 MNHEY and CDR2 SMNVEV (reference sequence). The CDR3 sequence: CASSSTTSGGDEQYF. CDR3 nucleotide sequence: TGTGCCAGCAGTTCAACCACCAGCGGGGGGGATGAGCAGTACTTC.

The rearrangement uses TRBV5-1 and TRBJ1-4; possible D gene TRBD1, 6 bases. The CDR3 is 18 residues long. Per the germline V gene, CDR1 is SGHRS and CDR2 is YFSETQ. V shed 4 bases and J shed 2 bases, with 21 bases lying between them. CDR3: CASSPGAHSDPTNEKLFF. The CDR3 DNA sequence: TGCGCCAGCAGCCCGGGGGCCCACAGCGATCCGACTAATGAAAAACTGTTTTTT.

The chain employs TRBV7-9 and TRBJ1-1; no clear D. The CDR3 totals 14 residues. V was pared by 5 bases and J by 1 base, with 11 bases between. CDR1 and CDR2 (germline): SEHNR, FQNEAQ (reference sequence). The CDR3 region is CASSPGEANTEAFF. The CDR3 region has the DNA TGTGCCAGCAGCCCTGGGGAGGCGAACACTGAAGCTTTCTTT.

The rearrangement links TRBV6-2 or TRBV6-3 to TRBJ1-2; D call uncertain. The CDR3 has 11 residues. The germline V gene encodes CDR1 MNHEY and CDR2 SVGEGT. V lost 6 bases to trimming and J lost 8 bases, with 10 bases between them. The CDR3 DNA sequence: TGTGCCAGCAGCCCGGGTTGGGGCTACACCTTC. Its protein product is CASSPGWGYTF.

The J gene is TRBJ1-2, the V gene TRBV10-3; TRBD1 matches at 7 bases. The CDR3 loop spans 14 amino acids. CDR1 is ENHRY, CDR2 SYGVKD, per germline. With 6 bases clipped from V and 5 bases from J, the junction kept 9 bases outside the gene matches. Here the CDR3 reads CAISGGTAVYGYTF. The CDR3 DNA follows: TGTGCCATCAGCGGAGGGACAGCTGTATATGGCTACACCTTC.

This sequence joins TRBV4-2 and TRBJ1-1, with D possibly TRBD1 on 5 matching bases. CDR3 size: 15 residues. The germline V gene has CDR1 LGHNA and CDR2 YNFKEQ. Trimming shortened V by 1 base and J by 0 bases, and 9 bases separated the two germline ends. For the CDR3, the DNA is TGTGCCAGCAGCCAAGGCGGGGGGTTGAACACTGAAGCTTTCTTT. Translation gives CASSQGGGLNTEAFF.

This chain joins TRBV25-1 and TRBJ1-3; 10 bases are a match to TRBD1. The germline V gene encodes CDR1 MGHDK and CDR2 SYGVNS. V trimming: 6 bases; J trimming: 3 bases; junction bases outside the gene matches: 14. CDR3 length: 18 amino acids. The CDR3 coding sequence is TGTGCCAGCAGCGCCTCTGCAGGGACAGGGGACAGTGGAAACACCATATATTTT. The encoded protein is CASSASAGTGDSGNTIYF.

This chain links TRBV4-1 with TRBJ1-2, with D unresolved. Germline CDR1 reads MGHRA; CDR2 reads YSYEKL. This CDR3 is 15 amino acids long. V lost 4 bases, J lost 4 bases, and 16 bases lay in between. The CDR3 DNA reads TGCGCCAGCAGCCCTCCACTCTTCTCGGGCTATGGCTACACCTTC. Translation gives CASSPPLFSGYGYTF.

This sequence joins TRBV4-2 and TRBJ2-6; the D is unclear. The V gene's germline CDR1 is LGHNA and CDR2 YNFKEQ. V lost 1 base and J 4 bases, leaving 5 bases between the germline ends. The CDR3 runs 14 residues. CDR3 bases: TGTGCCAGCAGCCAAGGGGCGGGGGCCAACGTCCTGACTTTC. Encoded protein: CASSQGAGANVLTF.

This CDR3 is CASSPQRGSYGYTF. The CDR3 DNA follows: TGTGCCAGCAGTCCGCAAAGGGGGTCCTATGGCTACACCTTC. The chain couples TRBV5-4 to TRBJ1-2, with a tentative D call TRBD1 (6 bases). The germline gives CDR1 SGHNT, CDR2 YYREEE (reference sequence). The germline V and J ends were trimmed by 5 bases and 4 bases, with 15 bases remaining between them. The CDR3 length is 14 residues.

The V and J genes are TRBV12-5 and TRBJ1-3; the match to TRBD1 covers 8 bases. The CDR3 length is 17 residues. Looked up from germline, CDR1 is LGHNT and CDR2 is FRNRAP. The trim removed 0 bases at V and 1 base at J, leaving 5 bases unmatched. CDR3 bases: TGTGCTAGTGGTTTGGTAACAGGGGGAATATCTGGAAACACCATATATTTT. Translated, it gives CASGLVTGGISGNTIYF. The full variable domain, with the rest looked up from reference TRBV12-5 and TRBJ1-3, is DARVTQTPRHKVTEMGQEVTMRCQPILGHNTVFWYRQTMMQGLELLAYFRNRAPLDDSGMPKDRFSAEMPDATLATLKIQPSEPRDSAVYFCASGLVTGGISGNTIYFGEGSWLTVV.

V gene TRBV2 combines with J gene TRBJ1-4, with D possibly matching TRBD1 (6 bases). CDR1 is SNHLY, CDR2 FYNNEI, per germline. The V gene lost 10 bases and the J gene lost 7 bases, with 13 bases spanning the gap. There are 12 residues in the CDR3. CDR3 DNA sequence: TGTGCCACCAGGGACAACTCTGAAAAACTGTTTTTT. This sequence encodes CATRDNSEKLFF.

The chain recombines TRBV4-3 with TRBJ2-3; tentative D call: TRBD1 (7 bases). V lost 0 bases and J 2 bases, leaving 18 bases between the germline ends. This CDR3 is built from 18 residues. Looked up from germline, CDR1 is LGHNA and CDR2 is YSLEER. CDR3 protein: CASSQDQSRDSNTDTQYF. The DNA for the CDR3 is TGCGCCAGCAGCCAAGATCAGTCGCGGGACAGTAACACAGATACGCAGTATTTT.

The genes are TRBV7-2 and TRBJ2-2, with TRBD2 as a possible D gene (6 bases). The CDR3 is 13 residues long. Germline-derived CDR1 and CDR2 are SGHTA and FQGNSA. V was clipped by 11 bases and J by 4 bases, with 14 bases between them. The DNA of the CDR3 is TGTGCCGTCCAGGCCGGGGGCACCGGGGAGCTGTTTTTT. It translates to CAVQAGGTGELFF.

The J gene is TRBJ2-5, the V gene TRBV3-1 (or the pseudogene TRBV3-2); D gene uncertain. CDR1 is LGHDT, CDR2 YNNKEL, per germline (reference sequence). Between the trimmed V and J ends, which lost 4 bases and 4 bases, there was a span of 7 bases. CDR3 length equals 12 residues. The CDR3 DNA is TGTGCCAGCAGCCCCCGTGGAGAGACCCAGTACTTC. Amino acid sequence: CASSPRGETQYF.

This chain joins TRBV7-2 and TRBJ2-3; tentatively, D is TRBD1 (6 bases). Trimming removed 3 bases at V and 3 bases at J, with 10 bases between. Germline assignment: CDR1 SGHTA and CDR2 FQGNSA. The CDR3 sequence is 14 residues long. The CDR3 loop is CASSFTGLTDTQYF. DNA for the CDR3: TGTGCCAGCAGCTTTACAGGGTTAACAGATACGCAGTATTTT.

The chain recombines TRBV3-1 (or the pseudogene TRBV3-2) with TRBJ1-2; D remains ambiguous. Deletions cut 4 bases from V and 0 bases from J, with 12 bases between. CDR3 length equals 15 residues. The germline V gene has CDR1 LGHDT and CDR2 YNNKEL (reference sequence). The CDR3: CASSRTEYPNYGYTF. In DNA, the CDR3 is TGTGCCAGCAGCCGGACGGAATATCCTAACTATGGCTACACCTTC.

The V gene is TRBV9, the J gene TRBJ2-3; the D gene is possibly TRBD2 (7 bases). In germline, CDR1 is SGDLS, CDR2 YYNGEE. Between the trimmed V and J ends, which lost 4 bases and 7 bases, there was a span of 25 bases. The CDR3 spans 17 residues. CDR3 coding DNA: TGTGCCAGCAGCTCCCGCCCTAGCGCGGGGGCCCTGAATACGCAGTATTTT. It encodes CASSSRPSAGALNTQYF. The complete variable domain, with remaining parts taken from reference TRBV9 and TRBJ2-3, reads DSGVTQTPKHLITATGQRVTLRCSPRSGDLSVYWYQQSLDQGLQFLIQYYNGEERAKGNILERFSAQQFPDLHSELNLSSLELGDSALYFCASSSRPSAGALNTQYFGPGTRLTVL.

This chain connects TRBV24-1 to TRBJ1-2; a possible D gene is TRBD1 (6 bases). The CDR3 is 15 residues long. Between the trimmed V and J ends, which lost 2 bases and 1 base, there was a span of 10 bases. The germline CDR1 and CDR2 sequences are KGHDR and SFDVKD. The CDR3 here is CATSDSKGGNYGYTF. In DNA form, the CDR3 reads TGTGCCACCAGTGATTCTAAGGGGGGTAACTATGGCTACACCTTC.